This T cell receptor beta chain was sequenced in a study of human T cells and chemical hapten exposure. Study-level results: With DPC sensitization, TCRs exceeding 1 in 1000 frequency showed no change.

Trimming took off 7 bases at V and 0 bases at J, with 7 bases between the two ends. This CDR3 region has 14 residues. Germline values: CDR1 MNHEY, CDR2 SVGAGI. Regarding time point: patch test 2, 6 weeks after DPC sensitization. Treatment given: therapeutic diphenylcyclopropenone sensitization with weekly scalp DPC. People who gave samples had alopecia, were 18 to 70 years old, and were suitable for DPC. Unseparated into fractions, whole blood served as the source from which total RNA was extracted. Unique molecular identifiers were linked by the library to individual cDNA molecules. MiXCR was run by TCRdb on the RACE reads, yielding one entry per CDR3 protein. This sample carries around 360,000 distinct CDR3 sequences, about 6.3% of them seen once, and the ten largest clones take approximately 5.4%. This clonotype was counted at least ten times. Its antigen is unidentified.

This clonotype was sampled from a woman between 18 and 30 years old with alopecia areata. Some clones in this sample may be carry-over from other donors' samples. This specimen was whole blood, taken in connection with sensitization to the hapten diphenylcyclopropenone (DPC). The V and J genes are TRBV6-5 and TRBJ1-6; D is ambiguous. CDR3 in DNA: TGTGCCAGCAAGGGAGTCTCCTATAATTCACCCCTCCACTTT. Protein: CASKGVSYNSPLHF.